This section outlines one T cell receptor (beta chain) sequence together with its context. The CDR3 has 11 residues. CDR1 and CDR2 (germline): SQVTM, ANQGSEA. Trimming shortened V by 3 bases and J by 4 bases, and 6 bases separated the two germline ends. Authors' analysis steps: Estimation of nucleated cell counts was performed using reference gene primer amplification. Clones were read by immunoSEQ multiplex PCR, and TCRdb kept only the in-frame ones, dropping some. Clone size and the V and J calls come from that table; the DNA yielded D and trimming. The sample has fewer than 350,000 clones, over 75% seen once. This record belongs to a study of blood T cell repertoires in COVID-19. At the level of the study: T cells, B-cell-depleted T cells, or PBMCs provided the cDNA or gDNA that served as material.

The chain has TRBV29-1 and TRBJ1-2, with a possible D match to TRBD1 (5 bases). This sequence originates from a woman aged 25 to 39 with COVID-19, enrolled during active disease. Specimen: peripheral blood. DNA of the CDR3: TGCAGCGTTGACGGGGGCTATGGCTACACCTTC. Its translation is CSVDGGYGYTF.